The rows below give T cell receptor beta chains drawn from one sample of a study of a mutant IDH1 vaccine in newly diagnosed glioma. The antigens these receptors bind are not known. Only in-frame clones appear in the TCRdb table, and some are missing; sequencing was by immunoSEQ multiplex PCR. The profile shows roughly 56,000 clones, over 75% of them singletons. The sample in question was PBMCs, obtained from a glioma patient whose treatment included an IDH1 peptide vaccine. The receptors were gathered from a woman aged 40 to 50 with glioma. Some clones in this sample may be carry-over from other donors' samples. CDR3s include the opening cysteine and the closing phenylalanine or tryptophan. A D gene is named only where the DNA matches it firmly. Rows may omit the clone size; those that give it use once, few, many or a size class.

CDR3nt,CDR3aa,j_gene,v_gene,abundance,d_gene
TGCGCCAGCAGTGAACGGGGGGGCATCACCGGGGAGCTGTTTTTT,CASSERGGITGELFF,TRBJ2-2,TRBV5-1,.,TRBD2
TGCGCCAGCAGCCAAGATCCGGGGAGCACAGATACGCAGTATTTT,CASSQDPGSTDTQYF,TRBJ2-3,TRBV4-3,.,.
TGTGCCAGCAGCACGGACGGCGTAAGTGAGCAGTACTTC,CASSTDGVSEQYF,TRBJ2-7,TRBV9,.,.
TGTGCCAGCAGCTTGGCCGGAGTTAACTATGGCTACACCTTC,CASSLAGVNYGYTF,TRBJ1-2,TRBV5-4,.,.
TGTGCTAGCAGCCAGGGGACAGGGAAGGAAGAGACCCAGTACTTC,CASSQGTGKEETQYF,TRBJ2-5,TRBV7-7,.,TRBD1
TGCAGCGTTGAGTCGGGGTGGGATCGAGAGACCCAGTACTTC,CSVESGWDRETQYF,TRBJ2-5,TRBV29-1,.,.
TGTGCCAGCAGTTACTCGGGCGGACAGGGAAATTCACCCCTCCACTTT,CASSYSGGQGNSPLHF,TRBJ1-6,TRBV6-6,.,TRBD1
TGTGCCAGTAGTATCACAGGGGACCATGAAAAACTGTTTTTT,CASSITGDHEKLFF,TRBJ1-4,TRBV19,.,TRBD1
TGTGCCAGCAGTTACGAGGCTAACTATGGCTACACCTTC,CASSYEANYGYTF,TRBJ1-2,TRBV6-5,.,.
TGCGCCAGCAGCTTGGCCGGGAGTCGGCTCGGAAACACCATATATTTT,CASSLAGSRLGNTIYF,TRBJ1-3,TRBV5-1,.,.
TGTGCCAGCAGCCCGAGGGGACTCACTGAGCAGTTCTTC,CASSPRGLTEQFF,TRBJ2-1,TRBV11-2,.,.
TGCGCCAGCAGCTTGGATACGTCAGGGGGCCCTTACGAGCAGTACTTC,CASSLDTSGGPYEQYF,TRBJ2-7,TRBV5-1,.,TRBD1
TGTGCCAGCAGACCGCCGGAGCGTTTTCGGTATGGCTACACCTTC,CASRPPERFRYGYTF,TRBJ1-2,TRBV2,few,.
TGCGCCAGCAGCTTGGCTGGGGGCGGGCAGCCCCAGCATTTT,CASSLAGGGQPQHF,TRBJ1-5,TRBV5-1,.,.
TGTGCCAGCAGCTTGGGCGCCTGGAATGAGCAGTTCTTC,CASSLGAWNEQFF,TRBJ2-1,TRBV5-6,.,.
TGTGCCAGCAGCTTAGGAGGCACAGGTACCTATGGCTACACCTTC,CASSLGGTGTYGYTF,TRBJ1-2,TRBV11-2,.,.
TGTGCCTCCCAGAGGGACCGGACGGGCACCGGGGAGCTGTTTTTT,CASQRDRTGTGELFF,TRBJ2-2,TRBV2,.,.
TGTGCCTGGAGTTCTCGGGGACAGGGGGCTTCCTATGGCTACACCTTC,CAWSSRGQGASYGYTF,TRBJ1-2,TRBV30,.,TRBD1
TGTGCCAGCAGCTTGGAAGGCACAGATACGCAGTATTTT,CASSLEGTDTQYF,TRBJ2-3,TRBV5-6,.,.
TGTGCCACCGCTAGAGGACAAGAGACCCAGTACTTC,CATARGQETQYF,TRBJ2-5,TRBV15,once,.
TGTGCCAGCAGTGAAGACTCTGGGTCCGGGGCCAACGTCCTGACTTTC,CASSEDSGSGANVLTF,TRBJ2-6,TRBV6-1,.,.
TGTGCCAGCAGCCCCCACCGGGTTTTGAACACTGAAGCTTTCTTT,CASSPHRVLNTEAFF,TRBJ1-1,TRBV14,.,.